Described below is a single TCR beta chain sequence and its context. Germline V gene sequence: CDR1 KGHSH, CDR2 LQKENI. Trimming shortened V by 7 bases and J by 3 bases, and 15 bases separated the two germline ends. CDR3 length equals 14 residues. These data originate in a study of CD8 T cells in Susac syndrome. Sequencing of TCR beta was carried out in blood CD8+ and CD4+ T cells. The multiple sclerosis control group consisted of treatment-naive patients whose relapsing-remitting disease, which was either stable or active, fulfilled revised McDonald criteria. cDNA came from about 0.5 to 1 ug RNA primed by random hexamers. From the immunoSEQ multiplex PCR reads, TCRdb called clonotypes with MiXCR, one entry per CDR3 protein. In the table there are 150,000 to 200,000 distinct CDR3 sequences, around 94% of which are singletons.

The clonotype originates from a human donor with multiple sclerosis. The sequenced sample consisted of CD4+ T cells from PBMCs. The V and J genes are TRBV18 and TRBJ1-1; D is uncertain. The CDR3 sequence is CASFLLPVDTEAFF. As DNA, the CDR3 is TGTGCCAGCTTTTTACTGCCGGTCGACACTGAAGCTTTCTTT.